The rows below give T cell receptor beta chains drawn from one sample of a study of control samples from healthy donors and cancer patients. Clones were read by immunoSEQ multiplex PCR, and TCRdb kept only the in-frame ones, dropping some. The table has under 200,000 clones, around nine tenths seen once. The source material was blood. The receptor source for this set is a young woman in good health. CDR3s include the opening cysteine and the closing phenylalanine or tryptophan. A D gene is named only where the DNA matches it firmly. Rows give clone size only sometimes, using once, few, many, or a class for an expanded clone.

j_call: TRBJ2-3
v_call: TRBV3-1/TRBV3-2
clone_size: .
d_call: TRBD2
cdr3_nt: TGTGCCAGCAGCAAACCGGGACTAGCGGGAGGGGGGGCAGATACGCAGTATTTT
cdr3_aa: CASSKPGLAGGGADTQYF

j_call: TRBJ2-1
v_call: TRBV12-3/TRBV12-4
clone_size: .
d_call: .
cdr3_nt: TGTGCCAGCAGTCGGGACTCCATACATGAGCAGTTCTTC
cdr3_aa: CASSRDSIHEQFF

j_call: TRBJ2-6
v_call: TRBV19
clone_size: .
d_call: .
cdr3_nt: TGTGCCAGTAGTAATGAGAAGTCCACCTCTGGGGCCAACGTCCTGACTTTC
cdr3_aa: CASSNEKSTSGANVLTF

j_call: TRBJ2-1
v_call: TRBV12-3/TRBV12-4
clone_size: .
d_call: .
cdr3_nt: TGTGCCAGCAGTACTGTCCACGTCAGTGAGCAGTTCTTC
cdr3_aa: CASSTVHVSEQFF

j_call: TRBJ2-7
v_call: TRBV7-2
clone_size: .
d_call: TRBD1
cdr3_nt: TGTGCCAGCAGCGGACAGGGTGGCTACGAGCAGTACTTC
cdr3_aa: CASSGQGGYEQYF

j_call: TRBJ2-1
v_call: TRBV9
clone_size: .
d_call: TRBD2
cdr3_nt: TGTGCCAGCAGCGTAGATGTGGGACTAGAGCAGTTCTTC
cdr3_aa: CASSVDVGLEQFF

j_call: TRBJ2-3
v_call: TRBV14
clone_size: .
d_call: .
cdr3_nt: TGTGCCAGCAGCCTTGGGACCTATAGCACAGATACGCAGTATTTT
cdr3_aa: CASSLGTYSTDTQYF

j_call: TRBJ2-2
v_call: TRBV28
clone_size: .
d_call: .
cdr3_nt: TGTGCCAGCAGTTTACCCACCGGGGAGCTGTTTTTT
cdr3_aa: CASSLPTGELFF

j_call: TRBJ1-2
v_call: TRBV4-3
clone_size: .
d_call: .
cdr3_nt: TGCGCCAGCAGCCCCACCGCAAGCGGGTATGGCTACACCTTC
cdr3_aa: CASSPTASGYGYTF

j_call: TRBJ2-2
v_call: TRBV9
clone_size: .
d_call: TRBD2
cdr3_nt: TGTGCCAGCAGCGTAGTGTCTAGCGGGACCACCGGGGAGCTGTTTTTT
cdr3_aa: CASSVVSSGTTGELFF

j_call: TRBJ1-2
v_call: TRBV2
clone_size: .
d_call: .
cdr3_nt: TGTGCCAGCAGTATCAAAGGTCACTATGGCTACACCTTC
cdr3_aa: CASSIKGHYGYTF

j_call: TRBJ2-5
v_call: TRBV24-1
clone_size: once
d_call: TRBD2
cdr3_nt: TGTGCCACCAGTGATTCGGCTAGCGGGTGGGGGACCCAGTACTTC
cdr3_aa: CATSDSASGWGTQYF

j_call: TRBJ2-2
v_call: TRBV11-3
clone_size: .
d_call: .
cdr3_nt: TGTGCCAGCAGCTTAGGTTTGGACACCGGGGAGCTGTTTTTT
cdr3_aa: CASSLGLDTGELFF

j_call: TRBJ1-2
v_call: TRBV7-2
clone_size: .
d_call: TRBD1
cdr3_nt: TGTGCCAGCAGCTTAACGACAGGGGGCTATGGCTACACCTTC
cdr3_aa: CASSLTTGGYGYTF

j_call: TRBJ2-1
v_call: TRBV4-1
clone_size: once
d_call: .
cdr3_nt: TGCGCCAGCAGCCAAGGCCAGCTGGAGATTTCCAATGAGCAGTTCTTC
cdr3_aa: CASSQGQLEISNEQFF

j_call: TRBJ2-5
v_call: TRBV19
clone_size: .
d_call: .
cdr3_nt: TGTGCCAGTAGGGGGACATACCAAGAGACCCAGTACTTC
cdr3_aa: CASRGTYQETQYF

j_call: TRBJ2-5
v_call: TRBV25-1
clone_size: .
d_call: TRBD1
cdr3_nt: TGTGCCAGCCGAGGGGACAGGGCATTGGAGACCCAGTACTTC
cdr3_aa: CASRGDRALETQYF

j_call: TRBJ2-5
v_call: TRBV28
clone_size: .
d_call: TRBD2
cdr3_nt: TGTGCCAGCAGTTTAGGCGGGGGCCAAGAGACCCAGTACTTC
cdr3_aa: CASSLGGGQETQYF

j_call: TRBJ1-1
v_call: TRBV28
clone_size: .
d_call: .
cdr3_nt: TGTGCCAGCAGTTCGCCAGGGACAAAGGAAGCTTTCTTT
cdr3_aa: CASSSPGTKEAFF

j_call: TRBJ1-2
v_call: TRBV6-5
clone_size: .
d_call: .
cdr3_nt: TGTGCCAGCACCGTCAGGGATGGCTATGGCTACACCTTC
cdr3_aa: CASTVRDGYGYTF

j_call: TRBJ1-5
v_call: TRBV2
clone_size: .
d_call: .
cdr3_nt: TGTGCCAGCAGGGCGGAAGGGGCGCGGGGCAATCAGCCCCAGCATTTT
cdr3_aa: CASRAEGARGNQPQHF

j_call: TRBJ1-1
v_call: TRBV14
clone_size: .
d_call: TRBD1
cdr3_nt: TGTGCCAGCAGCCGGGTCCAGGGGGCCTCTGAAGCTTTCTTT
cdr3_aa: CASSRVQGASEAFF

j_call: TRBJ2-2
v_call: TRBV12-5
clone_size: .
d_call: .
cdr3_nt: .
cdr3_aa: CASGLVRRGSSSGELFF

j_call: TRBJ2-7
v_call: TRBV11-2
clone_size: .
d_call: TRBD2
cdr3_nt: TGTGCCAGCAGCTTAGATCTTATGACTAGCGGGAGATCCTACGAGCAGTACTTC
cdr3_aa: CASSLDLMTSGRSYEQYF

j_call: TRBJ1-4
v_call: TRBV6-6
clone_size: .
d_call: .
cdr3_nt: TGTGCCAGCAGCAACGCGGGGAAGGAAAAACTGTTTTTT
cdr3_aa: CASSNAGKEKLFF

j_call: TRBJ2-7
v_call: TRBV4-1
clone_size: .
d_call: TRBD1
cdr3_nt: TGCGCCAGCAGCCGCGAACAGGGGACGAAGTACTTC
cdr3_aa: CASSREQGTKYF

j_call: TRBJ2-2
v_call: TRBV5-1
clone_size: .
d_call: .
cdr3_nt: TGCGCCAGCAGCACGGCAGGGTCTGGGGAGCTGTTTTTT
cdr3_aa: CASSTAGSGELFF

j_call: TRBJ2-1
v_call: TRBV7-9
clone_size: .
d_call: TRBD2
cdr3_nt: TGTGCCAGCAGCTTAGTTGGAGGGGAGGGCGTCTTATACAATGAGCAGTTCTTC
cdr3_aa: CASSLVGGEGVLYNEQFF

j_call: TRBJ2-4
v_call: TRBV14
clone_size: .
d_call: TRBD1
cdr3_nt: TGTGCCAGCAGACACAGGGGTGGGGCCAAAAACATTCAGTACTTC
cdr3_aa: CASRHRGGAKNIQYF